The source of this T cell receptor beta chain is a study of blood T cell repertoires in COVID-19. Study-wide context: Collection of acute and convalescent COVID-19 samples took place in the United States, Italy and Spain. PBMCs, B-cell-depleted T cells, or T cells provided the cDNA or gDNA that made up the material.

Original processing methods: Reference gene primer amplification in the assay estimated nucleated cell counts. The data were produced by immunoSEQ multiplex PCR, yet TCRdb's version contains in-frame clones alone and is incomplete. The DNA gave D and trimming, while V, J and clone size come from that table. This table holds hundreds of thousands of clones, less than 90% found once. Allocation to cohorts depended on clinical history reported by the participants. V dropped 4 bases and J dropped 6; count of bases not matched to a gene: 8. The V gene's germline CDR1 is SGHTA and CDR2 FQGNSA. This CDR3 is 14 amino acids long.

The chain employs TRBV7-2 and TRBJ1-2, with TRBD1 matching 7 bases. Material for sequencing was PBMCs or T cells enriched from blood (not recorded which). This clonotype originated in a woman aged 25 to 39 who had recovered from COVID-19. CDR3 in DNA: TGTGCCAGCAGCTCGAGGTGGCAGGGGGATGGCTACACCTTC. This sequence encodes CASSSRWQGDGYTF.